This TCR beta chain was found in a study of cytomegalovirus exposure and HLA in healthy donors. PCR was performed using 60 Vbeta and 13 Jbeta primers. Sequencing was performed with immunoSEQ multiplex PCR; in TCRdb, only in-frame clones are kept and a portion is missing. The profile shows about 180,000 clones, roughly 82% of them singletons. Germline CDR1 reads SGHRS; CDR2 reads YFSETQ. Trimming shortened V by 6 bases and J by 0 bases, and 10 bases separated the two germline ends. The CDR3 runs 14 residues. The J gene is TRBJ2-1, the V gene TRBV5-1, with D unresolved. The receptor was isolated from a man between 35 and 55 years old in good health and CMV-seronegative. The sequenced sample was PBMCs. The CDR3 DNA follows: TGCGCCAGCACCCCAGCGAGCTCCTACAATGAGCAGTTCTTC. Translating gives CASTPASSYNEQFF.